The subject of this entry is one T cell receptor beta chain. Antigen specificity is unknown. Profiling relied on immunoSEQ multiplex PCR, and the TCRdb table lists in-frame clones only, not all of them. The table has 120,000 to 150,000 clones, approximately 80% seen once; the top ten hold 28%. This sample was taken from a study of cytotoxic CD8 clonotypes in ibrutinib-treated CLL. Study in general: The average sample held roughly 250,000 productive templates and almost 95,000 productive rearrangements.

Study results and caveats: For progressing versus sustained-remission patients, sampling times were not the same.

Per germline, CDR1 SGHTA and CDR2 FQGNSA. The CDR3 runs 13 residues. V was shortened by 2 bases and J by 3 bases, with 7 bases between the two germline ends. The J gene is TRBJ1-2, the V gene TRBV7-2, with D possibly matching TRBD1 (5 bases). The sample in question was PBMCs, obtained after 12 months of ibrutinib treatment. The receptor's source is a human donor with chronic lymphocytic leukemia. The CDR3 DNA follows: TGTGCCAGCAGCTTACAGGGCGACTATGGCTACACCTTC. Translating it yields CASSLQGDYGYTF.